This TCR beta chain was captured by sequencing in a study of OX40 agonist ivuxolimab in advanced cancers. Study-wide context: Melanoma, hepatocellular carcinoma, head and neck or renal cell cancer occurred in dose-escalation patients. Subjects had a mean age of around 60 years, with a range of about 23 to 90; just over 80% were male. Past anti-PD-1, anti-PD-L1 or anti-CTLA-4 therapy was accepted, and 40% to 45% had received some. Findings and caveats of the study: Which antigen the expanded peripheral T cells recognized is unknown.

Points on this clone: No antigen is known for it.

Germline V lookup: CDR1 SGHVS, CDR2 FQNEAQ. With 1 base removed from V and 5 bases from J, the gap between germline ends came to 8 bases. The CDR3 covers 13 residues. Assay used: immunoSEQ multiplex PCR; TCRdb lists only in-frame clones, some missing. The sample yields approximately 70,000 clones, 85% to 95% seen once. This receptor was taken from an adult with an advanced solid tumor such as melanoma, head and neck, liver or kidney cancer. This specimen consisted of CD4+ or CD8+ T cells sorted from blood, obtained in a trial of the OX40 agonist ivuxolimab. The chain links TRBV7-8 to TRBJ1-1; D not resolved. DNA of the CDR3: TGTGCCAGCAGCTTAGGGGCCATGACTGAAGCTTTCTTT. Translating it yields CASSLGAMTEAFF.